Listed below are T cell receptor beta chains from one sample, sequenced in a study of cytomegalovirus exposure and HLA in healthy donors. Data came from immunoSEQ multiplex PCR; TCRdb stores just in-frame clones and leaves some out. Among 100,000 to 150,000 clones listed, 70% to 85% were seen once. The sample consisted of PBMCs. These TCRs come from a young man in good health and CMV-seronegative. Each CDR3 is given with its conserved first and last residue. The D gene is left open where the match is weak. The size entry is marked missing in some rows and otherwise reads once, few, many or a size class.

clone size	CDR3 length	V gene	J gene	D gene	CDR3 protein	CDR3 DNA
once	16	TRBV4-2	TRBJ2-7	.	CASSQNEGLATGEQYF	TGTGCCAGCAGCCAAAATGAGGGGCTAGCGACCGGGGAGCAGTACTTC
.	13	TRBV7-9	TRBJ2-3	.	CASARLSTDTQYF	TGTGCCAGCGCCCGCCTAAGCACAGATACGCAGTATTTT
few	14	TRBV9	TRBJ2-5	.	CASSAGTSAETQYF	TGTGCCAGCAGCGCCGGGACTTCGGCGGAGACCCAGTACTTC
.	16	TRBV11-2	TRBJ1-6	.	CASSLYAGARNSPLHF	TGTGCCAGCAGCTTATATGCGGGCGCTAGGAATTCACCCCTCCACTTT
.	15	TRBV7-3	TRBJ1-1	.	CASSLSAEPNAEAFF	TGTGCCAGCAGCTTATCCGCGGAGCCCAACGCTGAAGCTTTCTTT
few	17	TRBV9	TRBJ2-2	TRBD2	CASSPHGTSGGTGELFF	TGTGCCAGCAGCCCACACGGGACTAGCGGGGGTACCGGGGAGCTGTTTTTT
.	16	TRBV11-2	TRBJ2-1	.	CASSLNGRNSYNEQFF	TGTGCCAGCAGCTTAAACGGGAGAAACTCCTACAATGAGCAGTTCTTC
.	18	TRBV6-1	TRBJ1-5	.	CASSEKGKTAWSNQPQHF	TGTGCCAGCAGTGAAAAGGGGAAGACAGCCTGGAGCAATCAGCCCCAGCATTTT
.	13	TRBV5-4	TRBJ1-6	.	CASSIGGASPLHF	TGTGCCAGCAGTATTGGGGGGGCTTCACCCCTCCACTTT
.	15	TRBV4-3	TRBJ2-3	TRBD2	CASSQLPSGGDTQYF	TGCGCCAGCAGCCAACTACCTAGCGGGGGAGATACGCAGTATTTT
few	15	TRBV6-5	TRBJ2-7	TRBD1	CASRVPGQGAGREYF	TGTGCCAGCCGCGTCCCGGGACAGGGGGCAGGGAGGGAGTACTTC
few	15	TRBV15	TRBJ2-1	TRBD1	CATSKIGQGYNEQFF	TGTGCCACCAGCAAGATCGGACAGGGTTACAATGAGCAGTTCTTC
.	17	TRBV2	TRBJ2-1	.	CASSGAPRGGTYNEQFF	TGTGCCAGCAGTGGGGCTCCTAGGGGGGGAACCTACAATGAGCAGTTCTTC
few	17	TRBV6-1	TRBJ2-1	TRBD2	CASSDNHSGKTYNEQFF	TGTGCCAGCAGTGACAATCATAGCGGGAAGACCTACAATGAGCAGTTCTTC
few	15	TRBV7-2	TRBJ1-1	TRBD1	CASSFLTGANTEAFF	TGTGCCAGCAGCTTCCTGACAGGGGCGAACACTGAAGCTTTCTTT
.	12	TRBV6-5	TRBJ1-2	.	CASKTEGLGYTF	TGTGCCAGCAAAACCGAGGGACTTGGCTACACCTTC
.	15	TRBV14	TRBJ2-3	TRBD1	CASSDYRGITDTQYF	TGTGCCAGCAGCGACTACAGGGGGATAACAGATACGCAGTATTTT
.	15	TRBV7-2	TRBJ1-2	TRBD1	CASSLPGQGQSGYTF	TGTGCCAGCAGCTTACCGGGACAGGGTCAATCCGGCTACACCTTC
.	13	TRBV19	TRBJ2-7	TRBD1	CASSIPGGHEQYF	TGTGCCAGTAGTATTCCAGGGGGCCACGAGCAGTACTTC
.	14	TRBV6-5	TRBJ2-3	TRBD2	CASGLAVSTDTQYF	TGTGCCAGCGGACTAGCGGTTAGCACAGATACGCAGTATTTT
.	9	TRBV20-1	TRBJ1-2	TRBD1	CSARDRNSF	TGCAGTGCTAGGGACAGGAATTCATTC
once	12	TRBV13	TRBJ2-1	.	CASSLRGGEQFF	TGTGCCAGCAGCCTTAGGGGCGGTGAGCAGTTCTTC
.	19	TRBV5-4	TRBJ2-1	TRBD2	CASSLGGLAAQGPYNEQFF	TGTGCCAGCAGCTTGGGGGGACTAGCGGCACAAGGTCCCTACAATGAGCAGTTCTTC
.	16	TRBV4-1	TRBJ2-1	.	CASSQNPALSYNEQFF	TGCGCCAGCAGCCAGAACCCCGCACTCTCCTACAATGAGCAGTTCTTC
.	14	TRBV5-1	TRBJ2-7	TRBD2	CASSLSGGPHEQYF	TGCGCCAGCAGCTTGAGCGGGGGGCCCCACGAGCAGTACTTC
.	14	TRBV5-6	TRBJ2-5	TRBD2	CASSSGTSLETQYF	TGTGCCAGCAGCTCCGGGACTAGCCTTGAGACCCAGTACTTC
.	13	TRBV7-2	TRBJ1-2	.	CASSTPTVYGYTF	TGTGCCAGCAGCACCCCGACAGTCTATGGCTACACCTTC
.	14	TRBV19	TRBJ1-5	TRBD1	CASSDRWGNQPQHF	TGTGCCAGTTCGGACAGGTGGGGCAATCAGCCCCAGCATTTT
few	11	TRBV10-3	TRBJ2-7	.	CAISSSYEQYF	TGTGCCATCAGCTCCTCCTACGAGCAGTACTTC
.	15	TRBV9	TRBJ2-3	TRBD1	CASSFRDRDTDTQYF	TGTGCCAGCAGCTTCCGGGACAGAGACACAGATACGCAGTATTTT
few	19	TRBV4-2	TRBJ2-1	TRBD2	CASSQGGLAGGWDYNEQFF	TGTGCCAGCAGCCAAGGGGGACTAGCGGGGGGATGGGATTACAATGAGCAGTTCTTC
.	13	TRBV5-1	TRBJ2-5	.	CASSWRVEETRYF	TGCGCCAGCAGCTGGAGGGTAGAAGAGACCCGGTACTTC
once	12	TRBV6-5	TRBJ1-1	TRBD1	CASSRWDSEAFF	TGTGCCAGCAGTCGTTGGGACAGTGAAGCCTTCTTT
.	14	TRBV10-1	TRBJ2-7	.	CASRPRLDSYEQYF	TGCGCCAGCAGACCCCGACTAGACTCCTACGAGCAGTACTTC
.	13	TRBV7-7	TRBJ2-5	TRBD1	CASSLDRGETQYF	TGTGCCAGTAGCTTGGACAGGGGGGAGACCCAGTACTTC
.	14	TRBV7-3	TRBJ2-6	.	CASSFQTGANVLTF	TGTGCCAGCAGCTTTCAAACTGGGGCCAACGTCCTGACTTTC
once	16	TRBV5-6	TRBJ2-7	.	CASSSGMEVVPYEQYF	TGTGCCAGCAGCTCCGGGATGGAAGTGGTGCCCTACGAGCAGTACTTC
.	16	TRBV4-1	TRBJ2-7	TRBD2	CASSQASGGQFYEQYF	TGCGCCAGCAGCCAAGCTAGCGGGGGGCAATTCTACGAGCAGTACTTC
.	11	TRBV18	TRBJ1-1	.	CASSPIVEAFF	TGTGCCAGCTCACCAATAGTTGAAGCTTTCTTT
.	16	TRBV6-5	TRBJ1-4	.	CASSYRLLSGVEKLFF	TGTGCCAGCAGTTACCGCTTACTCTCCGGAGTTGAAAAACTGTTTTTT
.	15	TRBV4-1	TRBJ1-2	TRBD1	CASHRDSSTNYGYTF	TGCGCCAGCCACAGGGACAGCTCGACTAACTATGGCTACACCTTC
.	15	TRBV5-1	TRBJ2-1	TRBD1	CASSGGQGRYNEQFF	TGCGCCAGCAGCGGCGGACAGGGACGGTACAATGAGCAGTTCTTC
.	11	TRBV20-1	TRBJ1-2	TRBD1	CSARQGSGYTF	TGCAGTGCAAGACAGGGTTCAGGCTACACCTTC
.	14	TRBV9	TRBJ1-5	TRBD1	CASSRTGSNQPQHF	TGTGCCAGCAGCCGGACAGGGAGCAATCAGCCCCAGCATTTT
.	15	TRBV6-5	TRBJ1-3	TRBD1	CASTPGQGSGNTIYF	TGTGCCAGCACCCCGGGACAGGGGAGTGGAAACACCATATATTTT
.	14	TRBV15	TRBJ1-2	.	CATSEEGRNYGYTF	TGTGCCACCAGTGAGGAGGGGCGAAACTATGGCTACACCTTC
.	15	TRBV4-3	TRBJ1-2	.	CASSQGAVIQGGYTF	TGCGCCAGCAGCCAAGGCGCGGTTATCCAGGGTGGCTACACCTTC